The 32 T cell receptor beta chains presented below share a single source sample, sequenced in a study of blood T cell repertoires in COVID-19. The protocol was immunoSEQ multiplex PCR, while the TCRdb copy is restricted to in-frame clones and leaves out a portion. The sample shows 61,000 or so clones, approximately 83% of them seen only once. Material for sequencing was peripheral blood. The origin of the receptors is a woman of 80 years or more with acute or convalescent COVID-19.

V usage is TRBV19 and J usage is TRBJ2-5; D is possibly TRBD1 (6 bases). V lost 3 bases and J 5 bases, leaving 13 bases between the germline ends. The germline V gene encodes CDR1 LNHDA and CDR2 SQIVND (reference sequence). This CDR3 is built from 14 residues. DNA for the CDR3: TGTGCCAGTAGTATTGGGGGCCTCGGGGAGACCCAGTACTTC. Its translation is CASSIGGLGETQYF.

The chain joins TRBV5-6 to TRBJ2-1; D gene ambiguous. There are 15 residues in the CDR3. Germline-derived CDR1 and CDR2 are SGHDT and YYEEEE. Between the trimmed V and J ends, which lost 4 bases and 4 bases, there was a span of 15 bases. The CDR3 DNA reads TGTGCCAGCAGCCCCAAACCCCAGCGTTACAATGAGCAGTTCTTC. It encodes CASSPKPQRYNEQFF.

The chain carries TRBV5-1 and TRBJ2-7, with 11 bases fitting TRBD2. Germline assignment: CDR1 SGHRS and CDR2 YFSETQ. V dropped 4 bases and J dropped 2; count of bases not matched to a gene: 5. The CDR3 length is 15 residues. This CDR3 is CASSQIAGGPYEQYF. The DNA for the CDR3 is TGCGCCAGCAGCCAAATAGCGGGAGGGCCCTACGAGCAGTACTTC.

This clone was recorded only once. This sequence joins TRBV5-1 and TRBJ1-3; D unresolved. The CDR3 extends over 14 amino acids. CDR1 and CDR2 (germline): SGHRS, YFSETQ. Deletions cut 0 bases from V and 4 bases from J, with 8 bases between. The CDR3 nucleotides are TGCGCCAGCAGCTTGGATGCAGAAGGAAACACCATATATTTT. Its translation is CASSLDAEGNTIYF.

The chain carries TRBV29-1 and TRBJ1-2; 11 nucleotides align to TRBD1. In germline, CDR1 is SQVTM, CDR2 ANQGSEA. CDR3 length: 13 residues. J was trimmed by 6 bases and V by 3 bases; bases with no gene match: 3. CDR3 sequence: CSVEDRGHHGYTF. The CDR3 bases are TGCAGCGTTGAGGACAGGGGGCATCATGGCTACACCTTC. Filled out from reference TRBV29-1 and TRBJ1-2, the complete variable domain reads SAVISQKPSRDICQRGTSLTIQCQVDSQVTMMFWYRQQPGQSLTLIATANQGSEATYESGFVIDKFPISRPNLTFSTLTVSNMSPEDSSIYLCSVEDRGHHGYTFGSGTRLTVV.

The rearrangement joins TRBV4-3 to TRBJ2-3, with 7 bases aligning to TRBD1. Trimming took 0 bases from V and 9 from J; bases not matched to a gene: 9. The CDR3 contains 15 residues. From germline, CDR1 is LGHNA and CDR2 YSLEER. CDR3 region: CASSQDKAGGVTQYF. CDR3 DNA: TGCGCCAGCAGCCAAGATAAGGCAGGGGGAGTCACGCAGTATTTT.

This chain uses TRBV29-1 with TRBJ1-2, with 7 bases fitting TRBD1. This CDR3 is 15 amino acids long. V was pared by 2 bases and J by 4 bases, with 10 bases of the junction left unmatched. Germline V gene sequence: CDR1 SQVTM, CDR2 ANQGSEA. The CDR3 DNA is TGCAGCGTTGAACCGGCAGGGGGTGTGGGCTATGGCTACACCTTC. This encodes CSVEPAGGVGYGYTF.

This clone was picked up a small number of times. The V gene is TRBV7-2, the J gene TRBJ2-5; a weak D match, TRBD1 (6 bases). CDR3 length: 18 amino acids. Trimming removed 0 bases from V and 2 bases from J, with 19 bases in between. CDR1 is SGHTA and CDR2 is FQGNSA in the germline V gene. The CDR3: CASSLAQGRAFKQETQYF. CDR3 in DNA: TGTGCCAGCAGCTTAGCGCAGGGGCGGGCTTTCAAACAAGAGACCCAGTACTTC.

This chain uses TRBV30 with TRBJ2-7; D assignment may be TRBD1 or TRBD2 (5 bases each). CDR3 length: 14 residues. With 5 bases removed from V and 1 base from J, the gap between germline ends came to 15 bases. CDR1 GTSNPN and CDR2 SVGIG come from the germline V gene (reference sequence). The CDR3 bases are TGTGCCTGGGGGACGGACTGGGGATCCTACGAGCAGTACTTC. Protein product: CAWGTDWGSYEQYF.

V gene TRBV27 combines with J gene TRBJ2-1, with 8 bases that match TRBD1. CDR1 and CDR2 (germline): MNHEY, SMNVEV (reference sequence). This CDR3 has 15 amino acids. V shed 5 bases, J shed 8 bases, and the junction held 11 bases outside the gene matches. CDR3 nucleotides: TGTGCCAGCAGTCCATGGACAGGGAAGAAGGATGAGCAGTTCTTC. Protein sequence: CASSPWTGKKDEQFF.

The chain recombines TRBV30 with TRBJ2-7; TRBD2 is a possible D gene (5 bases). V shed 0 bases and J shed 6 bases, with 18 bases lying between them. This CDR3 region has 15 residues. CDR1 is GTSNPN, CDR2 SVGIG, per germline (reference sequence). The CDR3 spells CAWSVLTGGRGEQYF. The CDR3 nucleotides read TGTGCCTGGAGTGTATTAACCGGCGGACGGGGCGAGCAGTACTTC.

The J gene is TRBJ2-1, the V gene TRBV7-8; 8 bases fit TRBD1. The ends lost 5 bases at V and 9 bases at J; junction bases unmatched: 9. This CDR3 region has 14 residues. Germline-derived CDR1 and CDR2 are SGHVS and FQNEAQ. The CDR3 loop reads CASSPGQGGGEQFF. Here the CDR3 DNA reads TGTGCCAGCAGCCCTGGACAGGGTGGTGGTGAGCAGTTCTTC.

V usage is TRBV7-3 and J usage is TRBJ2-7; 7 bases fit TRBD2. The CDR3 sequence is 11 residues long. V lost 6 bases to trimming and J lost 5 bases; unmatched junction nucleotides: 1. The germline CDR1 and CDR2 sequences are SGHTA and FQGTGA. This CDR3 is CASSAGDEQYF. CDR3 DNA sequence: TGTGCCAGCAGTGCGGGGGACGAGCAGTACTTC.

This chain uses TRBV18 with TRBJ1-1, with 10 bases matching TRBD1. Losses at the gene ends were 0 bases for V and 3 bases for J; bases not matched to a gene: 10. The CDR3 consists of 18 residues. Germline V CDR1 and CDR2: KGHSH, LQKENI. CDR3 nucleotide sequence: TGTGCCAGCTCACCACCGCAGACAGGGGGCTTGGTATACACTGAAGCTTTCTTT. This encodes CASSPPQTGGLVYTEAFF.

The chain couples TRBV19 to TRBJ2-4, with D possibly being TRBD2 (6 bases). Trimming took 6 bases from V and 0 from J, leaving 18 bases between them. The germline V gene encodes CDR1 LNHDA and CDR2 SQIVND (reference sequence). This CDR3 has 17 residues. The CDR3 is CASRSSGTALAKNIQYF. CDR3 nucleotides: TGTGCCAGTAGAAGTAGCGGTACGGCGTTAGCCAAAAACATTCAGTACTTC. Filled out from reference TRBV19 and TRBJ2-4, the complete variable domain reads DGGITQSPKYLFRKEGQNVTLSCEQNLNHDAMYWYRQDPGQGLRLIYYSQIVNDFQKGDIAEGYSVSREKKESFPLTVTSAQKNPTAFYLCASRSSGTALAKNIQYFGAGTRLSVL.

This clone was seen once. The CDR3 DNA sequence: TGTGCCAGCAGTTCGAGCGGGCCTCGGTACGAGCAGTACTTC. Encoded protein: CASSSSGPRYEQYF. The chain couples TRBV6-2 or TRBV6-3 to TRBJ2-7, with a possible D match to TRBD2 (6 bases). The CDR3 is 14 residues long. The germline gives CDR1 MNHEY, CDR2 SVGEGT. Trimming removed 4 bases from V and 4 bases from J, with 14 bases in between.

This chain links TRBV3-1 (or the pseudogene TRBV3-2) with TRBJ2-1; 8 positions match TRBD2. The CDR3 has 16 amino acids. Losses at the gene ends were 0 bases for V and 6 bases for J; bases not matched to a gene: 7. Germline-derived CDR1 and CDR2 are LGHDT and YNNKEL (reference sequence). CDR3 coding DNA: TGTGCCAGCAGCCAAGATGGAGTTAGCGGGATCAATGAGCAGTTCTTC. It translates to CASSQDGVSGINEQFF.

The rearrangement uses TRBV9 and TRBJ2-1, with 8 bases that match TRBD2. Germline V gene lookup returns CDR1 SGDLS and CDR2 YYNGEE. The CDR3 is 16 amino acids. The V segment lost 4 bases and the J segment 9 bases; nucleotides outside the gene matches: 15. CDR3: CASSPRGTGGPSEQFF. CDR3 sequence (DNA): TGTGCCAGCAGCCCGAGAGGAACGGGAGGGCCGTCTGAGCAGTTCTTC.

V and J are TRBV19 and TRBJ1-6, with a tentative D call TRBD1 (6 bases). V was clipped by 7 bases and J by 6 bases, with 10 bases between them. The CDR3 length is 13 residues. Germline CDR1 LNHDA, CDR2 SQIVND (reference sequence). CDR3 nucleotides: TGTGCCAGTATGACAGGCTCTAATTCACCCCTCCACTTT. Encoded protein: CASMTGSNSPLHF.

The CDR3 spells CASSFQGIGETQYF. The CDR3 nucleotides read TGTGCCAGCAGCTTCCAGGGGATCGGGGAGACCCAGTACTTC. The V call is TRBV5-4, the J call TRBJ2-5; tentative D call: TRBD1 (6 bases). This CDR3 is built from 14 residues. The V end was cut by 2 bases, the J end by 5 bases, with 13 bases between. In germline, CDR1 is SGHNT, CDR2 YYREEE (reference sequence).

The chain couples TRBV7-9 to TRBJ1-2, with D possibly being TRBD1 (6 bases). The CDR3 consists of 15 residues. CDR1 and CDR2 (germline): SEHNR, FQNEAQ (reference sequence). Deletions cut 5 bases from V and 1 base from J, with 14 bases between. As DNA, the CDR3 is TGTGCCAGCAGCACACAGGGAGAGGGTAACTATGGCTACACCTTC. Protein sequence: CASSTQGEGNYGYTF. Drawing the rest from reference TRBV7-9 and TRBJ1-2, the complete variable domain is DTGVSQNPRHKITKRGQNVTFRCDPISEHNRLYWYRQTLGQGPEFLTYFQNEAQLEKSRLLSDRFSAERPKGSFSTLEIQRTEQGDSAMYLCASSTQGEGNYGYTFGSGTRLTVV.

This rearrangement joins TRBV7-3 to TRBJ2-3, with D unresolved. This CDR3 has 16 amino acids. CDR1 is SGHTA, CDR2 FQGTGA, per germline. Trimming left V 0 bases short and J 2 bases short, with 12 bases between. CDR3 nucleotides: TGTGCCAGCAGCTTAACGCCTAGTTTAGCCACAGATACGCAGTATTTT. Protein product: CASSLTPSLATDTQYF.

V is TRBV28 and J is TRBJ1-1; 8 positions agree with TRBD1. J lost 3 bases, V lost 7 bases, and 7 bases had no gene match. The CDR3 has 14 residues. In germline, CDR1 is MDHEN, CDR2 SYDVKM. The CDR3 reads CASNRDRLYTEAFF. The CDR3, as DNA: TGTGCCAGCAATCGGGACAGGCTTTACACTGAAGCTTTCTTT.

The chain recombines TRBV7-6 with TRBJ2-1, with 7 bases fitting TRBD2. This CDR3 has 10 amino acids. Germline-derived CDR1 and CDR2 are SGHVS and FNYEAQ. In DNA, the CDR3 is TGTGCTATCCAGCGGGGTGAGCAGTTCTTC. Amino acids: CAIQRGEQFF. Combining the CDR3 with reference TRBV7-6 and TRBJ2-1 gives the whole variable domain GAGVSQSPRYKVTKRGQDVALRCDPISGHVSLYWYRQALGQGPEFLTYFNYEAQQDKSGLPNDRFSAERPEGSISTLTIQRTEQRDSAMYRCAIQRGEQFFGPGTRLTVL.

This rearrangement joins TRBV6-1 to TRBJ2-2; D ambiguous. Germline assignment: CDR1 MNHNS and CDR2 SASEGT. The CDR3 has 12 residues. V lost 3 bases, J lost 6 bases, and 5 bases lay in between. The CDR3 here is CASSDLAGELFF. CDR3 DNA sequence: TGTGCCAGCAGTGATCTAGCCGGGGAGCTGTTTTTT.

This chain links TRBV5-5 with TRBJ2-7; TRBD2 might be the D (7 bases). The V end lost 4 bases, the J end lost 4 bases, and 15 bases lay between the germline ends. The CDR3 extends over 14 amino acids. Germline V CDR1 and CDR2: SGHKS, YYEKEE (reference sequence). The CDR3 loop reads CASSPQGGAYEQYF. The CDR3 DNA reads TGTGCCAGCAGCCCGCAAGGGGGGGCATACGAGCAGTACTTC.

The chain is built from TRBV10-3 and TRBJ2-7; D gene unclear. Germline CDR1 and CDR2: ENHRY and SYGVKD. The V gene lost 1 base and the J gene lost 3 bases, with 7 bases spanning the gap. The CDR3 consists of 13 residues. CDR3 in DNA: TGTGCCATCAGTGAGTTAGTCCGCTACGAGCAGTACTTC. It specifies CAISELVRYEQYF.

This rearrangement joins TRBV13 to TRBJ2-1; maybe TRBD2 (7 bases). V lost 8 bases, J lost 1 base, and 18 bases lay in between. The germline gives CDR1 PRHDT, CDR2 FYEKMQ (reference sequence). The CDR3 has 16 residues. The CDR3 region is CASVYRGRGSYNEQFF. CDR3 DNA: TGTGCCAGCGTCTACCGGGGGAGGGGGTCCTACAATGAGCAGTTCTTC.

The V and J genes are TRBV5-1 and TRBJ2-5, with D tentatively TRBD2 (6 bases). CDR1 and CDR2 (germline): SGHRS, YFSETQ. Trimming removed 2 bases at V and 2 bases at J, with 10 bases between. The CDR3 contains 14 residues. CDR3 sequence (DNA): TGCGCCAGCAGCTTTCCCGGAGGGCAAGAGACCCAGTACTTC. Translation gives CASSFPGGQETQYF.

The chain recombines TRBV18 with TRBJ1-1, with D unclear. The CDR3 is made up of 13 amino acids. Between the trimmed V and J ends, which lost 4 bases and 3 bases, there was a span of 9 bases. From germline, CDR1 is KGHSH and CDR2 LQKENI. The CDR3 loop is CASSRLADTEAFF. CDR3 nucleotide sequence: TGTGCCAGCTCACGTCTGGCGGACACTGAAGCTTTCTTT. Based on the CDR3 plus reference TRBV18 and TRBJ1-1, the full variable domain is NAGVMQNPRHLVRRRGQEARLRCSPMKGHSHVYWYRQLPEEGLKFMVYLQKENIIDESGMPKERFSAEFPKEGPSILRIQQVVRGDSAAYFCASSRLADTEAFFGQGTRLTVV.

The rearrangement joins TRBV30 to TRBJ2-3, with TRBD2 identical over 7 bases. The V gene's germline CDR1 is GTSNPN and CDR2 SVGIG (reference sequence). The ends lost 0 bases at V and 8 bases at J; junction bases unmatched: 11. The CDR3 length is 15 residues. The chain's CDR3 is CAWSVLGGVDATQYF. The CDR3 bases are TGTGCCTGGAGTGTACTTGGGGGGGTGGACGCTACGCAGTATTTT.

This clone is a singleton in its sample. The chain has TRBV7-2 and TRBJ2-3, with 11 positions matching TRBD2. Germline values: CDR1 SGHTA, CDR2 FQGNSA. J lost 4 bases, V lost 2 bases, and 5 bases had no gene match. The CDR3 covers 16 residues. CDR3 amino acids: CASSLRLAGGADTQYF. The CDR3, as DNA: TGTGCCAGCAGCTTACGGCTAGCGGGAGGCGCAGATACGCAGTATTTT.